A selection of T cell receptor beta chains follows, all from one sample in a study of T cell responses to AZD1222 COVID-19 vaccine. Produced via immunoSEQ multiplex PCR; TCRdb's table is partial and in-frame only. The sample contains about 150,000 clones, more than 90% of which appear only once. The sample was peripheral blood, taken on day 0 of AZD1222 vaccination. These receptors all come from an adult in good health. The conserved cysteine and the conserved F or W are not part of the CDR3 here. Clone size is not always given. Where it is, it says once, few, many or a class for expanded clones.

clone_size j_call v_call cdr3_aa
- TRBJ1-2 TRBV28 ASVSGNYGYT
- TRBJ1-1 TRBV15 ATSRSLGGAHAF
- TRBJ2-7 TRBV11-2 ASSLGISYEQY
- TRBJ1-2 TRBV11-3 ASSLGRLTANYGYT
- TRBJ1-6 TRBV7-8 ASGQRSSYNSPLH
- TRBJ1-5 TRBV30 AWSSQGGGNQPQH
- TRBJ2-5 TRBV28 ASSRRVGSLPLETQY
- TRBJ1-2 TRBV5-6 ASSSLPGGLYGYT
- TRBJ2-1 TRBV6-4 ASSDSGGIQF
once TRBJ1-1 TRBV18 ASSPGQREAF
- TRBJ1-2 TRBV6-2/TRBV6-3 ASSSGAYYGYT
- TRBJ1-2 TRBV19 ASSISGSRGYGYT
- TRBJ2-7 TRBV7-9 ASSFRSVTYEQY
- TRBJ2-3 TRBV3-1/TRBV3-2 ASSVGGAGTDTQY
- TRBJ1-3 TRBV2 ASSVRPPLSGNTIY
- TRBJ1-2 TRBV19 ASSIRGPGGDQPKRYGYT
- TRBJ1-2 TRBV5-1 ASDRDGTNYGYT
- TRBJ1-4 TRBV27 ASRGRGLINEKLF
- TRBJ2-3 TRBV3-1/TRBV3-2 ASSQAGFMQY
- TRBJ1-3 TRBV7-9 ASSSGGSENTIY
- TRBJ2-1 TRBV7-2 ASSLALSSGSNEQF
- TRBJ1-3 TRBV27 ASRKTGSGNTIY
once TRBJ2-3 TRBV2 ASSAIGSTDTQY
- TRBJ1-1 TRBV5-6 ASGQGWAEAF
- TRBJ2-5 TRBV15 ATSRVSLETQY
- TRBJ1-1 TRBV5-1 ASSLASGGFRTEAF
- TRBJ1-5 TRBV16 ASSDKEGNQPQH
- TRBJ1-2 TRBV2 ASSDSSSPANYT
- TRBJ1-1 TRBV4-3 ASSLRKGLTEAF
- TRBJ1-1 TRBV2 ASLDTTYRGAF
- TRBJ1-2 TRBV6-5 ASSRTGPHYGYT
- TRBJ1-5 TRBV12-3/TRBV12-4 ASSGGLYQPQH
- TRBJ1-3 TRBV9 ASSPTGDTIY
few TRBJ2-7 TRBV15 ATSRDLGLAIYEQY
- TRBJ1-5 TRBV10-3 AISGEPNQPQH
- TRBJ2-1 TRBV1 TSSQELNEHYNEQF
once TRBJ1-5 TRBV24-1 ATSEPPHNQPQH
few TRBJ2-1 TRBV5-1 ASSYAVGSSYNEQF
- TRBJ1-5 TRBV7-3 ASSFRGLNRDNQPQH
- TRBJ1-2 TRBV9 ASSADASPYGYT
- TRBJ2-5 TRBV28 ASSLSGAGTKETQY
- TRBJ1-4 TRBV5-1 ASSGTGENEKLF
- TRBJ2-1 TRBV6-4 ASALPGLYYNEQF
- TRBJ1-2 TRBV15 ATSRAGVEYGYT
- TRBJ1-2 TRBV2 ASSESVNYGYT
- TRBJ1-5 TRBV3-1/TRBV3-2 ASSPTGGQISNQPQH
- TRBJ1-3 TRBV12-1 ASSLLLGQHTIY
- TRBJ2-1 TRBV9 ASSVSGRGNEQF
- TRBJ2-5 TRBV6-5 ASRTVAGDTETQY
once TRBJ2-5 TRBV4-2 ASSQVQGPETQY
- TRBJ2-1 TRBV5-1 ASSLGLGGTYNEQF
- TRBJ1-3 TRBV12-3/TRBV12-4 ASRSGNTIY
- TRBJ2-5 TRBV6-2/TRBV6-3 ASSRRGQGDETQY
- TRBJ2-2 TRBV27 ASRSTSGDPTGELF
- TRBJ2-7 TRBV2 ASSRDSPRRSSYEQY
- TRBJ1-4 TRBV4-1 ASTRVGSNEKLF
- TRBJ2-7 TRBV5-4 ASSLPLTYEQY
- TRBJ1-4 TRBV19 ASRRQVLNEKLF
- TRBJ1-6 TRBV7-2 ASSPRGLYNSPLH
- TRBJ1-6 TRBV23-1 ASSHRESKPASENSPLH